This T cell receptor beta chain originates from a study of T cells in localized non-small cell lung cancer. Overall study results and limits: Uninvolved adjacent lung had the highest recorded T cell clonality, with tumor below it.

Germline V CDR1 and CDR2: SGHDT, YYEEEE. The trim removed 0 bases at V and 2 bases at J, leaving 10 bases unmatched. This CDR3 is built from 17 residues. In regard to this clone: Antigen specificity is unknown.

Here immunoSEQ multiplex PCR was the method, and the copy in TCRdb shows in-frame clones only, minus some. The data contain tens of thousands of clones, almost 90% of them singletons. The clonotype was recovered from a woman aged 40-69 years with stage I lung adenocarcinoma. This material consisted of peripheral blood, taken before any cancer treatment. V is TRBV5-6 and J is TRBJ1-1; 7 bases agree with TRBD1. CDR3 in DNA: TGTGCCAGCAGCTTGGGTCAGGGGGAGGTGAAAAACACTGAAGCTTTCTTT. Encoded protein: CASSLGQGEVKNTEAFF.